Below are 13 T cell receptor beta chains sequenced from a single sample in a study of T cell repertoires in cytomegalovirus infection. One entry per CDR3 protein results from TCRdb running MiXCR on the reads. The table lists approximately 500,000 distinct CDR3 sequences, more than 20% of them singletons. The sequenced sample consisted of PBMCs. These TCRs come from a human donor in good health (CMV status not recorded). Some clones in this sample may be carry-over from other donors' samples.

The J gene is TRBJ1-2, the V gene TRBV12-3 or TRBV12-4; D unresolved. Trimming shortened V by 5 bases and J by 5 bases, and 15 bases separated the two germline ends. This CDR3 is 14 amino acids long. The CDR3 region is CASSLLVNTYGYTF. DNA of the CDR3: TGTGCCAGCAGTCTTCTAGTTAATACATATGGCTACACCTTC.

This chain uses TRBV12-3 or TRBV12-4 with TRBJ2-5, with 7 bases fitting TRBD2. There are 13 residues in the CDR3. J was trimmed by 4 bases and V by 10 bases; bases with no gene match: 9. In DNA, the CDR3 is TGTGCCAACAATGGGCGGGAGTCAGAGACCCAGTACTTC. Protein: CANNGRESETQYF.

The CDR3 nucleotides are TGTGCCAGCAGCTTTTCCGGACTATGGGGCGGGGAGCTGTTTTTT. Protein product: CASSFSGLWGGELFF. The V call is TRBV7-2, the J call TRBJ2-2, with D perhaps matching TRBD2 (6 bases). Germline V gene lookup returns CDR1 SGHTA and CDR2 FQGNSA. V was trimmed by 3 bases and J by 7 bases, leaving 15 bases between them. This CDR3 spans 15 amino acids.

This clonotype was observed at least ten times. This sequence joins TRBV7-2 and TRBJ2-3; maybe TRBD2 (6 bases). This CDR3 contains 15 residues. V was cut by 1 base and J by 1 base, with 9 bases left in between. Germline lookup yields CDR1 SGHTA and CDR2 FQGNSA. The CDR3 bases are TGTGCCAGCAGCTTAGGAGCGGGCCGCACAGATACGCAGTATTTT. Translation: CASSLGAGRTDTQYF.

The chain joins TRBV4-3 to TRBJ1-4; TRBD1 agrees at 10 bases. The trim removed 3 bases at V and 8 bases at J, leaving 3 bases unmatched. CDR3 length equals 14 residues. The germline CDR1 and CDR2 sequences are LGHNA and YSLEER. The CDR3 loop reads CASSQRQGAEKLFF. The CDR3 DNA reads TGCGCCAGCAGCCAGAGACAGGGGGCCGAAAAACTGTTTTTT.

This clonotype was seen ten or more times. This chain connects TRBV7-2 to TRBJ2-1; 7 nucleotides align to TRBD2. V gave up 0 bases and J gave up 8 bases; unmatched junction bases: 10. This CDR3 is 16 amino acids long. Germline V gene lookup returns CDR1 SGHTA and CDR2 FQGNSA. The CDR3 sequence is CASSLAHGGSIHEQFF. CDR3 DNA: TGTGCCAGCAGCTTAGCGCATGGCGGGAGTATCCATGAGCAGTTCTTC.

This clonotype was found a few times. The CDR3 DNA follows: TGTGCCAGCAGTTTCCAAGTTGGGGCAGACAATAGCAATCAGCCCCAGCATTTT. It encodes CASSFQVGADNSNQPQHF. This chain joins TRBV12-3 or TRBV12-4 and TRBJ1-5; D might be TRBD1 (5 bases). This CDR3 region has 18 residues. With 3 bases removed from V and 0 bases from J, the gap between germline ends came to 18 bases.

Only a few counts were recorded for this clonotype. The chain employs TRBV28 and TRBJ2-7; D ambiguous. V was pared by 6 bases and J by 3 bases, with 24 bases between. This CDR3 contains 17 residues. Germline V lookup: CDR1 MDHEN, CDR2 SYDVKM. For the CDR3, the DNA is TGTGCCAGCAGCTTGTCCGCCCCCACAGCGTTTCGCTACGAGCAGTACTTC. As protein: CASSLSAPTAFRYEQYF.

This clonotype has only a few counts. The V gene is TRBV5-1, the J gene TRBJ1-4; 9 bases align to TRBD1. This CDR3 region has 14 residues. Unmatched junction bases numbered 5, after V lost 4 bases and J lost 7 bases. Germline CDR1 and CDR2: SGHRS and YFSETQ. The CDR3 region is CASSTGQGSEKLFF. Written as DNA, the CDR3 is TGCGCCAGCAGCACGGGACAGGGCTCTGAAAAACTGTTTTTT.

This clonotype was counted between two and nine times. This sequence joins TRBV7-2 and TRBJ1-4; D unresolved. Per germline, CDR1 SGHTA and CDR2 FQGNSA. The CDR3 length is 13 residues. Trimming shortened V by 5 bases and J by 3 bases, and 7 bases separated the two germline ends. The CDR3: CASSPASNEKLFF. The CDR3 bases are TGTGCCAGCAGCCCCGCCTCTAATGAAAAACTGTTTTTT. The whole variable domain, filled in from reference TRBV7-2 and TRBJ1-4, reads GAGVSQSPSNKVTEKGKDVELRCDPISGHTALYWYRQSLGQGLEFLIYFQGNSAPDKSGLPSDRFSAERTGGSVSTLTIQRTQQEDSAVYLCASSPASNEKLFFGSGTQLSVL.

The chain is built from TRBV24-1 and TRBJ2-1, with D tentatively TRBD1 (6 bases). V shed 9 bases and J shed 3 bases, with 8 bases lying between them. Germline lookup yields CDR1 KGHDR and CDR2 SFDVKD. The CDR3 has 12 residues. Written as DNA, the CDR3 is TGTGCCACCCGGACAGACTACAATGAGCAGTTCTTC. Translated: CATRTDYNEQFF.

The chain uses TRBV25-1 and TRBJ1-5, with unresolved D. Germline V CDR1 and CDR2: MGHDK, SYGVNS. Trimming shortened V by 4 bases and J by 5 bases, and 6 bases separated the two germline ends. There are 12 residues in the CDR3. The CDR3 spells CASSGVDQPQHF. In nucleotides, the CDR3 is TGTGCCAGCAGTGGGGTGGATCAGCCCCAGCATTTT.

This clonotype was observed a handful of times. Possible read error: a much larger clone is one base away. The chain links TRBV28 to TRBJ2-5; no firm D call. This CDR3 spans 12 amino acids. Trimming took 6 bases from V and 0 from J, leaving 5 bases between them. Germline CDR1 reads MDHEN; CDR2 reads SYDVKM. CDR3 DNA sequence: TGTGCCAGCAGATCGTACCAAGAGACCCAGTACTTC. Protein: CASRSYQETQYF.